The 26 T cell receptor beta chains below were found in one sample sequenced in a study of memory CD4+ T cells and cytomegalovirus serostatus. Single viable CD3+CD4+CD8-CD45RO+ cells were sorted as the memory CD4+ T cells. The assay was immunoSEQ multiplex PCR, and TCRdb's table has in-frame clones only and misses some. The data show about 75,000 clones, with around 80% seen just once and 2.5% to 3% held by the top ten. The sequenced sample consisted of memory CD4+ T cells from blood. The receptors come from an adult in good health and CMV-seropositive.

This clone was counted a few times. This chain uses TRBV30 with TRBJ1-4; 7 bases agree with TRBD1. The V and J ends lost 0 bases and 1 base, in that order; junction bases with no gene match: 11. This CDR3 has 18 residues. The germline V gene has CDR1 GTSNPN and CDR2 SVGIG (reference sequence). The CDR3 spells CAWSVRQGQMRTNEKLFF. The CDR3 DNA follows: TGTGCCTGGAGTGTAAGACAGGGACAAATGCGAACTAATGAAAAACTGTTTTTT.

The CDR3 nucleotides read TGTGCCAGCAGCTTAGACGGGCAAGTTGGGACTGAAGCTTTCTTT. It encodes CASSLDGQVGTEAFF. The chain combines TRBV11-2 with TRBJ1-1; no reliable D call. V lost 0 bases, J lost 5 bases, and 13 bases lay in between. CDR1 is SGHAT, CDR2 FQNNGV, per germline. This CDR3 region has 15 residues.

The J gene is TRBJ1-4, the V gene TRBV5-4; TRBD1 might be the D (5 bases). Germline CDR1 and CDR2: SGHNT and YYREEE (reference sequence). The CDR3 is 14 amino acids. The V and J ends lost 4 bases and 8 bases respectively, with 15 bases between them. The CDR3 here is CASSPGGREEKLFF. In nucleotides, the CDR3 is TGTGCCAGCAGCCCCGGGGGGAGGGAAGAAAAACTGTTTTTT.

The V gene is TRBV28, the J gene TRBJ1-5; the match to TRBD1 covers 7 bases. The CDR3 runs 13 residues. CDR1 is MDHEN, CDR2 SYDVKM, per germline. With 7 bases clipped from V and 3 bases from J, the junction kept 3 bases outside the gene matches. The CDR3 reads CASTGGYNQPQHF. CDR3 DNA sequence: TGTGCCAGCACAGGGGGTTACAATCAGCCCCAGCATTTT. The full variable domain, its missing parts supplied by reference TRBV28 and TRBJ1-5, is DVKVTQSSRYLVKRTGEKVFLECVQDMDHENMFWYRQDPGLGLRLIYFSYDVKMKEKGDIPEGYSVSREKKERFSLILESASTNQTSMYLCASTGGYNQPQHFGDGTRLSIL.

The J gene is TRBJ1-2, the V gene TRBV21-1; TRBD1, as called in the table, went unchecked against the DNA. TRBV21-1 is designated a pseudogene. This CDR3 has 17 amino acids. The CDR3 reads CASSKEVVDRGLHGYTF. CDR3 in DNA: TGTGCCAGCAGCAAAGAAGTGGTAGACAGGGGGCTTCATGGCTACACCTTC.

The chain combines TRBV19 with TRBJ2-1, with D possibly matching TRBD2 (5 bases). The V and J ends lost 4 bases and 7 bases respectively, with 14 bases between them. Germline V lookup: CDR1 LNHDA, CDR2 SQIVND (reference sequence). The CDR3 extends over 14 amino acids. CDR3 residues: CASSRAVDSNEQFF. The CDR3 DNA sequence: TGTGCCAGTAGTAGAGCGGTAGATTCAAATGAGCAGTTCTTC.

This chain uses TRBV25-1 with TRBJ1-5; no reliable D call. V lost 2 bases and J lost 2, with 7 bases in between. The CDR3 totals 14 residues. Germline V gene data show CDR1 as MGHDK and CDR2 as SYGVNS. The CDR3 DNA sequence: TGTGCCAGCAGTGAACGGCAGGGCAATCAGCCCCAGCATTTT. Protein product: CASSERQGNQPQHF.

The V and J genes are TRBV7-8 and TRBJ2-3; 9 bases fit TRBD1. V lost 5 bases, J lost 0 bases, and 3 bases stayed unmatched. This CDR3 has 15 residues. Germline loops: CDR1 SGHVS, CDR2 FQNEAQ. CDR3 sequence reads: CASSTGTGSTDTQYF. CDR3 bases: TGTGCCAGCAGCACCGGGACAGGGAGCACAGATACGCAGTATTTT.

CDR3 coding DNA: TGTGCCAGCAGTTACTCGAAGGGCTACGGGAGAGAGACCCAGTACTTC. Protein sequence: CASSYSKGYGRETQYF. The chain is built from TRBV6-6 and TRBJ2-5, with D possibly matching TRBD2 (6 bases). Trimming pared 0 bases from V and 4 bases from J, leaving 15 bases between. Looked up from germline, CDR1 is MNHNY and CDR2 is SVGAGI (reference sequence). This CDR3 has 16 residues.

Details on this clone: The junction departs from germline at one end; a sequencing error may be responsible. The chain couples TRBV11-3 to TRBJ1-1; D is ambiguous. CDR1 is SGHNT, CDR2 YENEEA, per germline. The CDR3 consists of 13 residues. DNA for the CDR3: TGTGCCAGCAGCTTAGAACAGAACAGTGAAGCTTTCTTT. It yields the protein CASSLEQNSEAFF. Complete variable domain (other parts from reference TRBV11-3 and TRBJ1-1): EAGVVQSPRYKIIEKKQPVAFWCNPISGHNTLYWYLQNLGQGPELLIRYENEEAVDDSQLPKDRFSAERLKGVDSTLKIQPAELGDSAVYLCASSLEQNSEAFFGQGTRLTVV.

The chain carries TRBV5-6 and TRBJ2-5, with TRBD2 as a possible D gene (7 bases). CDR1 and CDR2 from the germline V gene are SGHDT and YYEEEE. V was clipped by 0 bases and J by 1 base, with 19 bases between them. The CDR3 sequence is 18 residues long. CDR3 loop: CASSLDLRGGSGQETQYF. CDR3 DNA sequence: TGTGCCAGCAGCTTGGATCTCAGGGGCGGGAGTGGCCAAGAGACCCAGTACTTC.

The chain is built from TRBV28 and TRBJ1-4; TRBD1 aligns across 7 bases. J gave up 8 bases and V 6 bases, and 9 bases lay outside the gene matches. The CDR3 is made up of 14 amino acids. Germline assignment: CDR1 MDHEN and CDR2 SYDVKM. CDR3 nucleotides: TGTGCCAGCAGATCAACAGGGGAGGGGGAAAAACTGTTTTTT. Translation gives CASRSTGEGEKLFF.

This clone was found a few times. The chain joins TRBV4-2 to TRBJ2-5, with 11 bases matching TRBD2. The V gene's germline CDR1 is LGHNA and CDR2 YNFKEQ. There are 17 residues in the CDR3. Losses at the gene ends were 1 base for V and 1 base for J; bases not matched to a gene: 5. For the CDR3, the DNA is TGTGCCAGCAGCCAAGGAGGTAGCGGGAGGGCCCAAGAGACCCAGTACTTC. Amino acid sequence: CASSQGGSGRAQETQYF.

This clone was detected only a few times. The gene calls are TRBV5-1 and TRBJ1-1, with 9 bases identical to TRBD1. The CDR3 length is 13 residues. Germline lookup yields CDR1 SGHRS and CDR2 YFSETQ. Unmatched junction bases numbered 5, after V lost 3 bases and J lost 8 bases. The CDR3 sequence: CASSSDRGLEAFF. CDR3 DNA: TGCGCCAGCAGCTCGGACAGGGGACTAGAAGCTTTCTTT.

The chain has TRBV30 and TRBJ1-6; 7 bases are a match to TRBD1. Trimming took 3 bases from V and 2 from J; bases not matched to a gene: 7. The length of the CDR3 is 16 residues. The germline gives CDR1 GTSNPN, CDR2 SVGIG (reference sequence). Here the CDR3 DNA reads TGTGCCTGGAGGGCCGGGACAGAGACCTATAATTCACCCCTCCACTTT. This codes for CAWRAGTETYNSPLHF. The whole variable domain, filled in from reference TRBV30 and TRBJ1-6, reads SQTIHQWPATLVQPVGSPLSLECTVEGTSNPNLYWYRQAAGRGLQLLFYSVGIGQISSEVPQNLSASRPQDRQFILSSKKLLLSDSGFYLCAWRAGTETYNSPLHFGNGTRLTVT.

This clone was detected once. This chain uses TRBV30 with TRBJ2-5, with TRBD1 matching over 9 bases. In germline, CDR1 is GTSNPN, CDR2 SVGIG (reference sequence). This CDR3 is built from 11 residues. V shed 3 bases, J shed 13 bases, and the junction held 6 bases outside the gene matches. DNA for the CDR3: TGTGCCTGGAGCTTACAGGGGGCCATGTACTTC. This codes for CAWSLQGAMYF.

V gene TRBV28 combines with J gene TRBJ1-1; D is possibly TRBD1 (5 bases). Trimming cost V 8 bases and J 11 bases, with 15 bases left between them. The CDR3 runs 11 residues. From germline, CDR1 is MDHEN and CDR2 SYDVKM. Written as DNA, the CDR3 is TGTGCCAGCCTAGTGGGGCTAAGGGCTTTCTTT. Translating it yields CASLVGLRAFF.

V is TRBV7-8 and J is TRBJ2-1; D tentatively fits TRBD1 or TRBD2 (5 bases each). Trimming took off 1 base at V and 10 bases at J, with 17 bases between the two ends. The CDR3 has 15 amino acids. Germline V gene lookup returns CDR1 SGHVS and CDR2 FQNEAQ. CDR3 bases: TGTGCCAGCAGCTTAGGCAGGAGAGGGGCGGGCGAGCAGTTCTTC. Protein: CASSLGRRGAGEQFF.

The V gene is TRBV18, the J gene TRBJ1-4, with 7 bases identical to TRBD1. CDR1 is KGHSH and CDR2 is LQKENI in the germline V gene. The V gene end was trimmed by 4 bases and the J gene end by 3 bases; junction bases not matched to a gene: 5. The CDR3 is 15 amino acids. CDR3 region: CASSLMGQPNEKLFF. CDR3 DNA sequence: TGTGCCAGCTCACTTATGGGACAGCCTAATGAAAAACTGTTTTTT.

This clone came up once. V usage is TRBV7-2 and J usage is TRBJ2-3; D uncertain. The germline CDR1 and CDR2 sequences are SGHTA and FQGNSA. The V gene lost 2 bases and the J gene lost 4 bases, with 1 base spanning the gap. This CDR3 has 11 amino acids. CDR3 DNA: TGTGCCAGCAGCTTACCAGATACGCAGTATTTT. Translating gives CASSLPDTQYF.

CDR3 sequence reads: CASKTGGNSPLHF. The CDR3 bases are TGTGCCAGCAAGACAGGTGGGAATTCACCCCTCCACTTT. The chain combines TRBV11-3 with TRBJ1-6; TRBD1 might be the D (6 bases). Per germline, CDR1 SGHNT and CDR2 YENEEA. The germline V and J ends were trimmed by 7 bases and 7 bases, with 11 bases remaining between them. This CDR3 has 13 amino acids.

The rearrangement links TRBV27 to TRBJ1-4; D unclear. The V and J ends lost 3 bases and 4 bases respectively, with 9 bases between them. CDR1 MNHEY and CDR2 SMNVEV come from the germline V gene (reference sequence). The CDR3 consists of 14 residues. CDR3 loop: CASSFVRDNEKLFF. The DNA for the CDR3 is TGTGCCAGCAGTTTCGTTCGGGATAATGAAAAACTGTTTTTT.

The chain has TRBV7-2 and TRBJ2-3; D ambiguous. The CDR3 length is 13 residues. Looked up from germline, CDR1 is SGHTA and CDR2 is FQGNSA. Trimming removed 4 bases from V and 5 bases from J, with 10 bases in between. CDR3 in DNA: TGTGCCAGCAGCTCAGATACGGAAGATACGCAGTATTTT. Translating gives CASSSDTEDTQYF.

This clone was counted only a few times. The V call is TRBV7-2, the J call TRBJ2-1, with 11 bases lining up with TRBD2. The CDR3 is 16 residues long. V lost 4 bases, J lost 3 bases, and 5 bases stayed unmatched. From germline, CDR1 is SGHTA and CDR2 FQGNSA. The CDR3 DNA reads TGTGCCAGCAGCTGGACCGGGACTAGCGGCTACAATGAGCAGTTCTTC. This translates into CASSWTGTSGYNEQFF.

V and J are TRBV5-1 and TRBJ2-1, with D maybe TRBD1 (6 bases). Trimming cost V 1 base and J 9 bases, with 14 bases left between them. This CDR3 contains 14 residues. Germline V lookup: CDR1 SGHRS, CDR2 YFSETQ. Written as DNA, the CDR3 is TGCGCCAGCAGCTTGAGACAGGTCCAGGGTGAGCAGTTCTTC. It yields the protein CASSLRQVQGEQFF.

The chain uses TRBV2 and TRBJ1-2; D gene ambiguous. CDR1 and CDR2 (germline): SNHLY, FYNNEI. V shed 7 bases and J shed 7 bases, with 16 bases lying between them. The CDR3 spans 13 residues. CDR3 sequence reads: CASTRESRGGYTF. CDR3 nucleotides: TGTGCCAGCACTAGGGAAAGTCGGGGTGGCTACACCTTC.